A selection of T cell receptor beta chains follows, all from one sample in a study of CD8 T cells in Susac syndrome. Using its own MiXCR run on the immunoSEQ multiplex PCR reads, TCRdb lists one record per CDR3 protein. This table holds hundreds of thousands of distinct CDR3 sequences, approximately 81% found once. What was sequenced was CD8+ T cells from PBMCs. Receptors were obtained from a human donor with multiple sclerosis. Both conserved end residues are part of each CDR3. Fields, in order: D gene, clone size, J gene, V gene, CDR3 protein, CDR3 DNA. D genes are given only for firm matches. Clone size appears in some rows only: once, few, many, or a class for an expanded clone.

D gene: TRBD1; clone size: NA; J gene: TRBJ2-3; V gene: TRBV11-2; CDR3 protein: CASTIYPDRLTDTQYF; CDR3 DNA: TGTGCCAGCACCATTTACCCGGACAGGCTAACAGATACGCAGTATTTT
D gene: TRBD1; clone size: NA; J gene: TRBJ1-2; V gene: TRBV29-1; CDR3 protein: CSGGQGENYGYTF; CDR3 DNA: TGCAGCGGGGGACAGGGGGAAAACTATGGCTACACCTTC
D gene: NA; clone size: NA; J gene: TRBJ2-6; V gene: TRBV29-1; CDR3 protein: CSVEAVALTGANVLTF; CDR3 DNA: TGCAGCGTTGAAGCTGTGGCCCTGACTGGGGCCAACGTCCTGACTTTC
D gene: TRBD2; clone size: NA; J gene: TRBJ2-7; V gene: TRBV27; CDR3 protein: CASTGAAGSYEQYF; CDR3 DNA: TGTGCCAGCACCGGCGCAGCGGGATCCTACGAGCAGTACTTC
D gene: NA; clone size: NA; J gene: TRBJ1-1; V gene: TRBV19; CDR3 protein: CASSVLMNTEAFF; CDR3 DNA: TGTGCCAGTAGTGTCTTAATGAACACTGAAGCTTTCTTT
D gene: NA; clone size: NA; J gene: TRBJ2-5; V gene: TRBV4-1; CDR3 protein: CASSQSWLATKETQYF; CDR3 DNA: TGCGCCAGCAGCCAATCGTGGCTAGCGACTAAGGAGACCCAGTACTTC
D gene: NA; clone size: NA; J gene: TRBJ1-1; V gene: TRBV19; CDR3 protein: CASSIRERGRNTEAFF; CDR3 DNA: TGTGCCAGTAGTATCCGGGAACGGGGACGGAACACTGAAGCTTTCTTT
D gene: NA; clone size: few; J gene: TRBJ1-1; V gene: TRBV9; CDR3 protein: CASSPSGSNTEAFF; CDR3 DNA: TGTGCCAGCAGCCCCTCGGGTTCGAACACTGAAGCTTTCTTT
D gene: NA; clone size: NA; J gene: TRBJ2-6; V gene: TRBV4-1; CDR3 protein: CASSQVRASARSGANVLTF; CDR3 DNA: TGCGCCAGCAGCCAAGTTAGGGCTAGCGCCCGCTCTGGGGCCAACGTCCTGACTTTC
D gene: TRBD1; clone size: NA; J gene: TRBJ2-5; V gene: TRBV5-6; CDR3 protein: CASSSNSPDRGGEEETQYF; CDR3 DNA: TGTGCCAGCAGCTCAAATTCACCGGACAGGGGTGGCGAGGAAGAGACCCAGTACTTC
D gene: NA; clone size: NA; J gene: TRBJ1-1; V gene: TRBV10-3; CDR3 protein: CAISGGQRSFF; CDR3 DNA: TGTGCCATCAGTGGGGGACAACGCTCCTTCTTT
D gene: TRBD2; clone size: once; J gene: TRBJ2-4; V gene: TRBV30; CDR3 protein: CAWSPTGTSLVSIQYF; CDR3 DNA: TGTGCCTGGAGTCCCACTGGGACTAGTTTAGTTTCAATTCAGTACTTC
D gene: TRBD1; clone size: NA; J gene: TRBJ1-1; V gene: TRBV29-1; CDR3 protein: CSVPQGGGAGTEAFF; CDR3 DNA: TGCAGCGTTCCCCAGGGAGGGGGCGCGGGCACTGAAGCTTTCTTT
D gene: TRBD1; clone size: NA; J gene: TRBJ1-2; V gene: TRBV12-3/TRBV12-4; CDR3 protein: CASSWQGENYGYTF; CDR3 DNA: TGTGCCAGCAGTTGGCAGGGGGAGAACTATGGCTACACCTTC
D gene: NA; clone size: NA; J gene: TRBJ1-2; V gene: TRBV7-9; CDR3 protein: CASSFSHYGYTF; CDR3 DNA: TGTGCCAGCAGCTTCTCCCACTATGGCTACACCTTC
D gene: TRBD1; clone size: NA; J gene: TRBJ1-1; V gene: TRBV9; CDR3 protein: CASSSRDRGRDTEAFF; CDR3 DNA: TGTGCCAGCAGCTCCCGGGACAGGGGGCGCGACACTGAAGCTTTCTTT
D gene: TRBD2; clone size: NA; J gene: TRBJ2-2; V gene: TRBV27; CDR3 protein: CASSLRLAGVITGELFF; CDR3 DNA: TGTGCCAGCAGTTTAAGACTAGCGGGAGTTATTACCGGGGAGCTGTTTTTT
D gene: NA; clone size: NA; J gene: TRBJ2-1; V gene: TRBV5-4; CDR3 protein: CASNLAHEQFF; CDR3 DNA: TGTGCCAGCAACCTAGCGCATGAGCAGTTCTTC
D gene: NA; clone size: few; J gene: TRBJ1-1; V gene: TRBV6-6; CDR3 protein: CASSSVLEAFF; CDR3 DNA: TGTGCCAGCAGCTCGGTCCTTGAAGCTTTCTTT
D gene: NA; clone size: NA; J gene: TRBJ1-1; V gene: TRBV19; CDR3 protein: CASSITRRNTEAFF; CDR3 DNA: TGTGCCAGTAGTATAACTAGGAGGAACACTGAAGCTTTCTTT
D gene: TRBD2; clone size: NA; J gene: TRBJ2-7; V gene: TRBV6-5; CDR3 protein: CASSYRGLGDEQYF; CDR3 DNA: TGTGCCAGCAGTTACCGCGGACTAGGCGACGAGCAGTACTTC
D gene: NA; clone size: NA; J gene: TRBJ1-2; V gene: TRBV28; CDR3 protein: CASSYDTDGYTF; CDR3 DNA: TGTGCCAGCAGCTACGATACCGATGGCTACACCTTC
D gene: NA; clone size: NA; J gene: TRBJ2-7; V gene: TRBV7-9; CDR3 protein: CASSPRLGDPYEQYF; CDR3 DNA: TGTGCCAGCAGCCCCCGGCTGGGGGATCCCTACGAGCAGTACTTC
D gene: NA; clone size: few; J gene: TRBJ2-1; V gene: TRBV11-2; CDR3 protein: CASSSHSETSYNEQFF; CDR3 DNA: TGTGCCAGCAGCTCCCACTCCGAAACCTCCTACAATGAGCAGTTCTTC
D gene: NA; clone size: NA; J gene: TRBJ1-5; V gene: TRBV12-3/TRBV12-4; CDR3 protein: CASSPNYQPQHF; CDR3 DNA: TGTGCCAGCAGTCCCAATTATCAGCCCCAGCATTTT
D gene: NA; clone size: NA; J gene: TRBJ1-5; V gene: TRBV2; CDR3 protein: CASSETGYSNQPQHF; CDR3 DNA: TGTGCCAGCAGTGAAACGGGATATAGCAATCAGCCCCAGCATTTT
D gene: NA; clone size: few; J gene: TRBJ1-1; V gene: TRBV27; CDR3 protein: CASSFGGENTEAFF; CDR3 DNA: TGTGCCAGCAGTTTTGGGGGTGAGAACACTGAAGCTTTCTTT
D gene: TRBD2; clone size: few; J gene: TRBJ2-3; V gene: TRBV15; CDR3 protein: CATSRGLLAEESTDTQYF; CDR3 DNA: TGTGCCACCAGCAGAGGTTTACTAGCGGAGGAAAGCACAGATACGCAGTATTTT
D gene: NA; clone size: once; J gene: TRBJ2-7; V gene: TRBV4-2; CDR3 protein: CASSQVEGDEQYF; CDR3 DNA: TGTGCCAGCAGCCAAGTGGAGGGAGACGAGCAGTACTTC
D gene: NA; clone size: NA; J gene: TRBJ1-3; V gene: TRBV7-9; CDR3 protein: CASSAPGLSSGNTIYF; CDR3 DNA: TGTGCCAGCAGTGCCCCGGGACTGAGCTCTGGAAACACCATATATTTT
D gene: TRBD1; clone size: once; J gene: TRBJ2-3; V gene: TRBV7-3; CDR3 protein: CASSLFAAGGTQYF; CDR3 DNA: TGTGCCAGCAGCTTATTCGCCGCAGGGGGTACGCAGTATTTT
D gene: TRBD1; clone size: NA; J gene: TRBJ1-4; V gene: TRBV30; CDR3 protein: CAWRTGGQEKLFF; CDR3 DNA: TGTGCCTGGAGGACAGGGGGCCAGGAAAAACTGTTTTTT
D gene: NA; clone size: once; J gene: TRBJ1-5; V gene: TRBV3-1; CDR3 protein: CASGPRNQPQHF; CDR3 DNA: TGTGCCAGCGGGCCGCGAAATCAGCCCCAGCATTTT
D gene: NA; clone size: NA; J gene: TRBJ1-1; V gene: TRBV7-9; CDR3 protein: CASSGPREARRNTEAFF; CDR3 DNA: TGTGCCAGCAGCGGCCCGCGGGAGGCTAGGCGGAACACTGAAGCTTTCTTT
D gene: NA; clone size: NA; J gene: TRBJ2-5; V gene: TRBV5-6; CDR3 protein: CASSPPRVGRETQYF; CDR3 DNA: TGTGCCAGCAGCCCCCCCAGAGTGGGAAGGGAGACCCAGTACTTC
D gene: NA; clone size: few; J gene: TRBJ2-7; V gene: TRBV28; CDR3 protein: CASSFGRAGYEQYF; CDR3 DNA: TGTGCCAGCAGTTTCGGCAGGGCCGGCTACGAGCAGTACTTC
D gene: NA; clone size: NA; J gene: TRBJ2-7; V gene: TRBV21-1; CDR3 protein: CANSGGKSYEQYF; CDR3 DNA: TGTGCCAATTCGGGGGGCAAGTCCTACGAGCAGTACTTC
D gene: NA; clone size: NA; J gene: TRBJ2-1; V gene: TRBV6-4; CDR3 protein: CASSELAERSEQFF; CDR3 DNA: TGTGCCAGCAGTGAGTTAGCGGAGCGGAGTGAGCAGTTCTTC
D gene: NA; clone size: NA; J gene: TRBJ2-7; V gene: TRBV7-8; CDR3 protein: CASSPRGLPGVEQYF; CDR3 DNA: TGTGCCAGCAGCCCTAGGGGGTTGCCAGGGGTCGAGCAGTACTTC
D gene: TRBD2; clone size: once; J gene: TRBJ2-7; V gene: TRBV20-1; CDR3 protein: CSARDTGLVPYEQYF; CDR3 DNA: TGCAGTGCTAGGGATACGGGACTAGTCCCCTACGAGCAGTACTTC
D gene: TRBD2; clone size: NA; J gene: TRBJ2-5; V gene: TRBV27; CDR3 protein: CASRPSSGRPQETQYF; CDR3 DNA: TGTGCCAGCCGTCCCTCGAGCGGGAGGCCCCAAGAGACCCAGTACTTC
D gene: TRBD2; clone size: NA; J gene: TRBJ2-7; V gene: TRBV6-5; CDR3 protein: CASNVAGGSSYEQYF; CDR3 DNA: TGTGCCAGCAATGTCGCCGGCGGGAGCTCCTACGAGCAGTACTTC
D gene: TRBD1; clone size: NA; J gene: TRBJ1-1; V gene: TRBV12-3/TRBV12-4; CDR3 protein: CASSLRPGGWLNTEAFF; CDR3 DNA: TGTGCCAGCAGTCTAAGGCCAGGGGGCTGGTTGAACACTGAAGCTTTCTTT
D gene: NA; clone size: once; J gene: TRBJ2-2; V gene: TRBV5-5; CDR3 protein: CASSLELLTGELFF; CDR3 DNA: TGTGCCAGCAGCTTGGAACTGCTCACCGGGGAGCTGTTTTTT
D gene: NA; clone size: NA; J gene: TRBJ2-1; V gene: TRBV12-3/TRBV12-4; CDR3 protein: CASTLGDEQFF; CDR3 DNA: TGTGCCAGCACCCTTGGGGATGAGCAGTTCTTC
D gene: NA; clone size: NA; J gene: TRBJ2-5; V gene: TRBV29-1; CDR3 protein: CSVVRQETQYF; CDR3 DNA: TGCAGCGTTGTCAGGCAAGAGACCCAGTACTTC
D gene: TRBD2; clone size: NA; J gene: TRBJ2-1; V gene: TRBV7-9; CDR3 protein: CASSPPAGTSYNEQFF; CDR3 DNA: TGTGCCAGCAGCCCCCCAGCGGGAACCTCCTACAATGAGCAGTTCTTC
D gene: TRBD1; clone size: NA; J gene: TRBJ2-7; V gene: TRBV6-5; CDR3 protein: CASSYSTGQNMYEQYF; CDR3 DNA: TGTGCCAGCAGTTACTCGACGGGACAGAATATGTACGAGCAGTACTTC
D gene: TRBD2; clone size: few; J gene: TRBJ2-5; V gene: TRBV7-6; CDR3 protein: CASSQRLAGEETQYF; CDR3 DNA: TGTGCCAGCAGCCAGCGACTAGCGGGAGAGGAGACCCAGTACTTC
D gene: TRBD2; clone size: NA; J gene: TRBJ2-3; V gene: TRBV9; CDR3 protein: CASSTHSGSGTDTQYF; CDR3 DNA: TGTGCCAGCAGCACCCATAGCGGGAGTGGCACAGATACGCAGTATTTT
D gene: NA; clone size: NA; J gene: TRBJ2-5; V gene: TRBV2; CDR3 protein: CASSGPGHLYQETQYF; CDR3 DNA: TGTGCCAGCAGTGGACCGGGACACTTGTACCAAGAGACCCAGTACTTC
D gene: NA; clone size: NA; J gene: TRBJ2-3; V gene: TRBV27; CDR3 protein: CATSIKQITSTDTQYF; CDR3 DNA: TGTGCCACCAGCATTAAACAGATTACTAGCACAGATACGCAGTATTTT
D gene: NA; clone size: NA; J gene: TRBJ1-3; V gene: TRBV25-1; CDR3 protein: CASSEYDGGNTIYF; CDR3 DNA: TGTGCCAGCAGTGAATACGATGGTGGAAACACCATATATTTT
D gene: TRBD1; clone size: NA; J gene: TRBJ2-1; V gene: TRBV15; CDR3 protein: CATSPTGVEQFF; CDR3 DNA: TGTGCCACCAGCCCGACAGGGGTTGAGCAGTTCTTC
D gene: TRBD1; clone size: NA; J gene: TRBJ2-1; V gene: TRBV9; CDR3 protein: CASSVAGTGKTEQFF; CDR3 DNA: TGTGCCAGCAGCGTAGCCGGGACAGGGAAGACTGAGCAGTTCTTC
D gene: NA; clone size: NA; J gene: TRBJ1-2; V gene: TRBV28; CDR3 protein: CASSPQREARYYGYTF; CDR3 DNA: TGTGCCAGCAGTCCCCAGCGGGAGGCGAGATACTATGGCTACACCTTC
D gene: NA; clone size: NA; J gene: TRBJ1-3; V gene: TRBV29-1; CDR3 protein: CSVEWVNTIYF; CDR3 DNA: TGCAGCGTTGAATGGGTGAACACCATATATTTT
D gene: TRBD2; clone size: NA; J gene: TRBJ2-1; V gene: TRBV7-9; CDR3 protein: CASSGGLAGTNEQFF; CDR3 DNA: TGTGCCAGCAGCGGGGGACTAGCGGGCACCAATGAGCAGTTCTTC
D gene: NA; clone size: NA; J gene: TRBJ1-3; V gene: TRBV2; CDR3 protein: CASSESSEGYSGNTIYF; CDR3 DNA: TGTGCCAGCAGTGAATCCTCAGAGGGGTACTCTGGAAACACCATATATTTT